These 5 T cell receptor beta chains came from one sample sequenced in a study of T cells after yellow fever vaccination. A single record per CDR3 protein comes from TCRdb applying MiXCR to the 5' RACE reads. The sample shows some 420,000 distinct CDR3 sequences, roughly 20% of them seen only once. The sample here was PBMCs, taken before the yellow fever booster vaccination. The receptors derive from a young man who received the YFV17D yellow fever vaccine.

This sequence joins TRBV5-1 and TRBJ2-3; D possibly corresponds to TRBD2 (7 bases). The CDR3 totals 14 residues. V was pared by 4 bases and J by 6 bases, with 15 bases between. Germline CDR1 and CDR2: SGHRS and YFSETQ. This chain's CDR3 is CASSPRGGGDTQYF. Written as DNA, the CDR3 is TGCGCCAGCAGCCCGAGAGGGGGGGGGGATACGCAGTATTTT.

The CDR3 nucleotides are TGTGCCAGCTCCCTCTCAGGGGGCTATCAGCCCCAGCATTTT. Amino acids: CASSLSGGYQPQHF. The genes are TRBV18 and TRBJ1-5; 8 nucleotides align to TRBD1. Trimming cost V 6 bases and J 5 bases; bases outside gene matches: 6. This CDR3 comprises 14 residues. The germline V gene encodes CDR1 KGHSH and CDR2 LQKENI.

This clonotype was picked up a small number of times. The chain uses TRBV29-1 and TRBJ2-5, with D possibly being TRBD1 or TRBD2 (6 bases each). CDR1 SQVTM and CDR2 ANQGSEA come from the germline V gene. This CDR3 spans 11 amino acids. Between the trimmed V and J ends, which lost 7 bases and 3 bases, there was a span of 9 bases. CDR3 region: CSGGAEETQYF. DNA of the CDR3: TGCAGCGGGGGGGCAGAAGAGACCCAGTACTTC.

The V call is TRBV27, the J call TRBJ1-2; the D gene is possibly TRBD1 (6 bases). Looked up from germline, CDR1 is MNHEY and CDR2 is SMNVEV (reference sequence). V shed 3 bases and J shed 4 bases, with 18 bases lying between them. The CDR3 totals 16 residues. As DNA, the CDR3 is TGTGCCAGCAGTTTGGGCAGGGGAGGTTGGGGCTATGGCTACACCTTC. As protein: CASSLGRGGWGYGYTF.

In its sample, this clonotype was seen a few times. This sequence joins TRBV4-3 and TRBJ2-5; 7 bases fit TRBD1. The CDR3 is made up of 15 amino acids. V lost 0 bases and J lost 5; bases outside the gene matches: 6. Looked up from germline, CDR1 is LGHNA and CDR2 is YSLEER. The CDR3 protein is CASSQDRGFRETQYF. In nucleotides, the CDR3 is TGCGCCAGCAGCCAAGACAGGGGGTTCCGGGAGACCCAGTACTTC.